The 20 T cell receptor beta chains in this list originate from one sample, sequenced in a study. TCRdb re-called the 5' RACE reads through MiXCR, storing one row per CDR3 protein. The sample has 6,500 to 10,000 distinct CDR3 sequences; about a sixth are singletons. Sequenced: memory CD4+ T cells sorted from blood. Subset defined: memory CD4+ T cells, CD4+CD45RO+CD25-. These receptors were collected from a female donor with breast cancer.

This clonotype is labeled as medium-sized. The CDR3 sequence: CASSPSGLRTDTQYF. The CDR3, as DNA: TGTGCCAGCAGCCCGAGTGGTCTCCGCACAGATACGCAGTATTTT. This chain connects TRBV7-3 to TRBJ2-3; no firm D call. Germline CDR1 reads SGHTA; CDR2 reads FQGTGA. The germline V and J ends were trimmed by 5 bases and 1 base, with 13 bases remaining between them. The CDR3 covers 15 residues.

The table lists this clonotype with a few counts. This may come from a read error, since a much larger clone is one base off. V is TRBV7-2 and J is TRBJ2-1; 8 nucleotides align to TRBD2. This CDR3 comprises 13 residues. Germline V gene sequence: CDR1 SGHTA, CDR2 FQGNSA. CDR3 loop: CASSLGTSNEQCF. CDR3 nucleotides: TGTGCCAGCAGCTTAGGGACTAGCAATGAGCAGTGCTTC.

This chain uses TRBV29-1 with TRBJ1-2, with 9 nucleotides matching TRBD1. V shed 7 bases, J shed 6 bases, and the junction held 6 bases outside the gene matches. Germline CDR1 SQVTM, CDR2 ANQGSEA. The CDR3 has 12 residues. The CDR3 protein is CSAFRDRDGYTF. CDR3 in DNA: TGCAGCGCTTTCCGGGACAGGGATGGCTACACCTTC.

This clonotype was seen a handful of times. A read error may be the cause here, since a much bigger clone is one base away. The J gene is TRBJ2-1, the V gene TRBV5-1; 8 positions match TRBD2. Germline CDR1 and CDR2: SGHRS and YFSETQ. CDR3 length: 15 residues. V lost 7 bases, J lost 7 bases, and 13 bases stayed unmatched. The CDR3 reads CASGVGTRTRNEQFF. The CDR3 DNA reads TGCGCCAGCGGCGTAGGGACTAGGACGAGGAATGAGCAGTTCTTC.

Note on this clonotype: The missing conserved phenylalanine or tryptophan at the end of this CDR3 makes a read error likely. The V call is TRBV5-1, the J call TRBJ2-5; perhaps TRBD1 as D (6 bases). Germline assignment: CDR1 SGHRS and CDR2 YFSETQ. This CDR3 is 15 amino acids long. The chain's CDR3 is CGSSPLARDIETQYV. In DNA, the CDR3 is TGCGGCAGCAGCCCCCTGGCCAGGGACATTGAGACCCAGTACGTC.

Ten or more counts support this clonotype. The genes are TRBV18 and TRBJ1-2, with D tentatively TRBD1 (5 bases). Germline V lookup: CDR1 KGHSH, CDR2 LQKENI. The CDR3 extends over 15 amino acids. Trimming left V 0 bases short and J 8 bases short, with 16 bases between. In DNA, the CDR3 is TGTGCCAGCTCACCACCGTCCGCGGGACCTATCGGCTACACCTTC. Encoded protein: CASSPPSAGPIGYTF.

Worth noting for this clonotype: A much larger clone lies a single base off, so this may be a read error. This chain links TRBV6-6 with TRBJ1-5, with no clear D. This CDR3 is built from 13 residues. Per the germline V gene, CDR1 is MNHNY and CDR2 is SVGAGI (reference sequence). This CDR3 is CAGSQRPGQPQHF. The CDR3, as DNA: TGTGCCGGCAGCCAAAGGCCCGGACAGCCCCAGCATTTT.

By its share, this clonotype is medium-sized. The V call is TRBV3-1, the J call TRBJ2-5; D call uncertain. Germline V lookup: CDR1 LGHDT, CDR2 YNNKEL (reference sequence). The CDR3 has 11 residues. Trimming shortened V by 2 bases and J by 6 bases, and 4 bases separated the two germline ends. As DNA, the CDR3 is TGTGCCAGCAGCCAATCTCAGACCCAGTACTTC. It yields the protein CASSQSQTQYF.

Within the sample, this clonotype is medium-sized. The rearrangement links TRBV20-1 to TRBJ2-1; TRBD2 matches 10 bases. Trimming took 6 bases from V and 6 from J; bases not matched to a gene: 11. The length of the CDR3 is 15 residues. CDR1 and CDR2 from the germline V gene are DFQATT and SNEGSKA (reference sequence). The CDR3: CSAGASGSVSNEQFF. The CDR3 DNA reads TGCAGTGCAGGGGCTAGCGGGAGTGTTTCCAATGAGCAGTTCTTC.

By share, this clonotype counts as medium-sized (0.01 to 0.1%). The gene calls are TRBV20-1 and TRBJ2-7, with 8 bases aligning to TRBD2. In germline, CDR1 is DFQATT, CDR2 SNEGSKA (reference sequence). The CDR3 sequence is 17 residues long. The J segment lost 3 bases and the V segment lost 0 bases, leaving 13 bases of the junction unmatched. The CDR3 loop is CSARDLRAAGLVYEQYF. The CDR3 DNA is TGCAGTGCTAGAGATCTACGAGCCGCGGGACTAGTCTACGAGCAGTACTTC.

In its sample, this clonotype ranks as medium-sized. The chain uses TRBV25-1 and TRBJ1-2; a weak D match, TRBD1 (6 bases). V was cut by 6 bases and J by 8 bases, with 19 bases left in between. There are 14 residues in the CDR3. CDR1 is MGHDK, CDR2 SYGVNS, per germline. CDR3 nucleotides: TGTGCCAGCAGCCAGGGGCCCCTGGTTGAGGGCTACACCTTC. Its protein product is CASSQGPLVEGYTF.

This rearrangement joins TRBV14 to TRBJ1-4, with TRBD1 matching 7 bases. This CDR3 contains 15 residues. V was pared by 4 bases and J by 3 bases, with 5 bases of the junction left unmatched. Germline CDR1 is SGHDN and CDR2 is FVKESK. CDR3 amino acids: CASSPLGQSNEKLFF. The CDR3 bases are TGTGCCAGCAGCCCCCTGGGACAGTCTAATGAAAAACTGTTTTTT. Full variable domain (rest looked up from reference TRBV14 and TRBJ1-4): EAGVTQFPSHSVIEKGQTVTLRCDPISGHDNLYWYRRVMGKEIKFLLHFVKESKQDESGMPNNRFLAERTGGTYSTLKVQPAELEDSGVYFCASSPLGQSNEKLFFGSGTQLSVL.

The CDR3 nucleotides are TGTGCCAGCAGTTTAAACCAGCCTAGCACAGATACGCAGTATTTT. Its protein is CASSLNQPSTDTQYF. V gene TRBV12-3 or TRBV12-4 combines with J gene TRBJ2-3; no definite D call. The length of the CDR3 is 15 residues. V gave up 2 bases and J gave up 0 bases, with 9 bases separating them.

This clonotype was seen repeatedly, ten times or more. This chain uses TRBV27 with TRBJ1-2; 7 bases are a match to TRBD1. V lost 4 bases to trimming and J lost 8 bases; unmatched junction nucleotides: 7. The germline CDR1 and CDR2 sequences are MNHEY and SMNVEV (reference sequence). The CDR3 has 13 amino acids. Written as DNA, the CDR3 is TGTGCCAGCAGTTGGACAGGTTCAGGAGGCTACACCTTC. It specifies CASSWTGSGGYTF.

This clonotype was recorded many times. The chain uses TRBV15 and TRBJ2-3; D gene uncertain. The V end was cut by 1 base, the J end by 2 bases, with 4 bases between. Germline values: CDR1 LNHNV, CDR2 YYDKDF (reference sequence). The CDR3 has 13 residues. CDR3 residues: CATSRGLTDTQYF. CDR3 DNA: TGTGCCACCAGCAGAGGTCTCACAGATACGCAGTATTTT.

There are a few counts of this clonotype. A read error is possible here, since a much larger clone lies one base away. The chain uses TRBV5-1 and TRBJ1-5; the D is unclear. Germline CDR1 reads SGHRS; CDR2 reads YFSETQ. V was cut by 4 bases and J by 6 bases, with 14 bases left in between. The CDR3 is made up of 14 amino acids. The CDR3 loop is CASSRAGRSQPQHF. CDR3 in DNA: TGCGCCAGCAGCCGGGCGGGTCGCAGTCAGCCCCAGCATTTT.

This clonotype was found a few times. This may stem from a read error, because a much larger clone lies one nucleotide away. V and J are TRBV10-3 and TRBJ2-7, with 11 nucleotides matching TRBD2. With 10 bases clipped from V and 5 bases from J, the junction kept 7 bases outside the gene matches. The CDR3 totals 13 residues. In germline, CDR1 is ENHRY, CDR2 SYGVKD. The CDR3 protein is CASTSGSGDEQYF. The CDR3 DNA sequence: TGTGCCAGTACTAGCGGGAGCGGAGACGAGCAGTACTTC.

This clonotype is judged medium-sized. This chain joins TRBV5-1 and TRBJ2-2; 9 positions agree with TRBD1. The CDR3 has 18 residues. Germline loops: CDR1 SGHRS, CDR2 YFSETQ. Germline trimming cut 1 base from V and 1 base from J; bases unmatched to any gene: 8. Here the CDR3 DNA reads TGCGCCAGCAGCTTGTCCCCACAGGGGGCAAGGAACACCGGGGAGCTGTTTTTT. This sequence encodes CASSLSPQGARNTGELFF.

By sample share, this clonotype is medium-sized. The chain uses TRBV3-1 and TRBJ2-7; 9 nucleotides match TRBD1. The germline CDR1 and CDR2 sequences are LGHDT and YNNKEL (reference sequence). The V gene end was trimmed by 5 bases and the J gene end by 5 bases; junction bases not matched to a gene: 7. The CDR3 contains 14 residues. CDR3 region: CASSLQGAEDEQYF. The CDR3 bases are TGTGCCAGCAGCTTACAGGGGGCAGAAGACGAGCAGTACTTC.

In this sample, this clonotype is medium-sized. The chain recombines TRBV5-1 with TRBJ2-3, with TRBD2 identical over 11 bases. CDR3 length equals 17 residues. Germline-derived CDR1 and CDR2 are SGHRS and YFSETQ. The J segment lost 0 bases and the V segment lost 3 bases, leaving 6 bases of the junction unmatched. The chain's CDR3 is CASSSGTSGHSTDTQYF. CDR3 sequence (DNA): TGCGCCAGCAGCTCCGGGACTAGCGGACACAGCACAGATACGCAGTATTTT. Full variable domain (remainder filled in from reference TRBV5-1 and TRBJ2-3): KAGVTQTPRYLIKTRGQQVTLSCSPISGHRSVSWYQQTPGQGLQFLFEYFSETQRNKGNFPGRFSGRQFSNSRSEMNVSTLELGDSALYLCASSSGTSGHSTDTQYFGPGTRLTVL.